These 24 T cell receptor beta chains were all obtained from the same sample, sequenced in a study of brain metastases from non-small cell lung cancer. Data came from immunoSEQ multiplex PCR; TCRdb stores just in-frame clones and leaves some out. The sample yields about 15,000 clones, about 85% seen once. Sequencing used primary lung tumor tissue. These receptors all come from a donor at least 40 years old with non-small cell lung cancer.

The J gene is TRBJ1-1, the V gene TRBV30, with D possibly matching TRBD1 (6 bases). Germline-derived CDR1 and CDR2 are GTSNPN and SVGIG (reference sequence). V shed 6 bases and J shed 4 bases, with 12 bases lying between them. This CDR3 contains 12 residues. CDR3 amino acids: CACREGVTEAFF. DNA of the CDR3: TGTGCCTGTCGAGAGGGGGTCACTGAAGCTTTCTTT. Variable domain in full (rest from reference TRBV30 and TRBJ1-1): SQTIHQWPATLVQPVGSPLSLECTVEGTSNPNLYWYRQAAGRGLQLLFYSVGIGQISSEVPQNLSASRPQDRQFILSSKKLLLSDSGFYLCACREGVTEAFFGQGTRLTVV.

This chain joins TRBV7-2 and TRBJ2-1; 10 nucleotides agree with TRBD2. The CDR3 covers 17 residues. Per germline, CDR1 SGHTA and CDR2 FQGNSA. The V gene end was trimmed by 1 base and the J gene end by 4 bases; junction bases not matched to a gene: 7. The CDR3 loop is CASSLGSSGGAYNEQFF. CDR3 DNA: TGTGCCAGCAGCTTAGGGTCCAGCGGGGGGGCGTACAATGAGCAGTTCTTC.

V and J are TRBV24-1 and TRBJ2-3; D possibly corresponds to TRBD1 (6 bases). The CDR3 consists of 11 residues. Germline assignment: CDR1 KGHDR and CDR2 SFDVKD. Trimming cost V 6 bases and J 6 bases, with 6 bases left between them. The CDR3 here is CATSQGDTQYF. DNA for the CDR3: TGTGCCACCAGTCAGGGGGATACGCAGTATTTT.

This clone was observed a single time. The chain employs TRBV4-3 and TRBJ2-1; the D gene could be TRBD1 or TRBD2 (6 bases each). V dropped 5 bases and J dropped 0 bases, with 17 bases sitting between them. Germline-derived CDR1 and CDR2 are LGHNA and YSLEER. The CDR3 totals 17 residues. The CDR3 DNA follows: TGCGCCAGCAGCGCCCGACTAGGGGGATTCTCCTACAATGAGCAGTTCTTC. Translated: CASSARLGGFSYNEQFF.

The chain carries TRBV5-5 and TRBJ2-1, with no clear D. The CDR3 sequence is 15 residues long. Germline V CDR1 and CDR2: SGHKS, YYEKEE (reference sequence). Trimming took 4 bases from V and 7 from J, leaving 18 bases between them. CDR3 sequence (DNA): TGTGCCAGCAGCCCTAAGAGACGCCTATGGAATGAGCAGTTCTTC. The encoded protein is CASSPKRRLWNEQFF.

This clone was found a few times. Other DNA sequences from this sample encode an identical CDR3 as well. This chain uses TRBV13 with TRBJ1-1; 7 positions agree with TRBD1. Germline CDR1 is PRHDT and CDR2 is FYEKMQ (reference sequence). CDR3 length: 15 amino acids. With 5 bases clipped from V and 0 bases from J, the junction kept 6 bases outside the gene matches. In DNA, the CDR3 is TGTGCCAGCAGCACCCAACAGGGGATGAACACTGAAGCTTTCTTT. Translated: CASSTQQGMNTEAFF.

The DNA of the CDR3 is TGTGCCAGCAGTTACAGAGGGGGCTTTAGCAATCAGCCCCAGCATTTT. Translation gives CASSYRGGFSNQPQHF. This chain connects TRBV6-2 or TRBV6-3 to TRBJ1-5, with 7 bases matching TRBD1. The germline CDR1 and CDR2 sequences are MNHEY and SVGEGT. With V trimmed by 2 bases and J by 0 bases, 4 bases remained unmatched. The CDR3 totals 16 residues.

This rearrangement joins TRBV7-3 to TRBJ2-2; D is unresolved. Between the trimmed V and J ends, which lost 4 bases and 1 base, there was a span of 13 bases. Germline loops: CDR1 SGHTA, CDR2 FQGTGA. The CDR3 has 16 residues. CDR3 sequence: CASSSDRAMNTGELFF. In nucleotides, the CDR3 is TGTGCCAGCAGCTCGGACCGGGCCATGAACACCGGGGAGCTGTTTTTT.

J is TRBJ2-6 and V is TRBV5-1; D perhaps matches TRBD1 (6 bases). V lost 3 bases, J lost 1 base, and 17 bases lay in between. Germline assignment: CDR1 SGHRS and CDR2 YFSETQ. The CDR3 totals 18 residues. The DNA for the CDR3 is TGCGCCAGCAGCTATAGGGGGACCCCTGGTTCTGGGGCCAACGTCCTGACTTTC. Its translation is CASSYRGTPGSGANVLTF.

The chain carries TRBV9 and TRBJ1-2; D possibly corresponds to TRBD1 (5 bases). This CDR3 contains 17 residues. V was cut by 3 bases and J by 4 bases, with 22 bases left in between. From germline, CDR1 is SGDLS and CDR2 YYNGEE. In DNA, the CDR3 is TGTGCCAGCAGCGCGACTCCGGGGTCAAAAAGGGGCTATGGCTACACCTTC. Protein: CASSATPGSKRGYGYTF.

This chain connects TRBV9 to TRBJ2-1; 10 positions agree with TRBD1. J gave up 5 bases and V 2 bases, and 4 bases lay outside the gene matches. CDR3 length: 15 amino acids. The germline V gene encodes CDR1 SGDLS and CDR2 YYNGEE. In DNA form, the CDR3 reads TGTGCCAGCAGCGTTAGGGACAGGGGCAACAATGAGCAGTTCTTC. Protein product: CASSVRDRGNNEQFF.

As for this clone: This specimen includes other DNA sequences encoding the same CDR3. The V call is TRBV7-9, the J call TRBJ1-5, with D perhaps TRBD1 (6 bases). Trimming took 9 bases from V and 6 from J, leaving 15 bases between them. The CDR3 has 13 residues. The germline V gene has CDR1 SEHNR and CDR2 FQNEAQ (reference sequence). This CDR3 is CASSRQESQPQHF. The CDR3 bases are TGTGCCAGTAGCCGACAGGAGAGTCAGCCCCAGCATTTT.

This chain links TRBV18 with TRBJ2-3; D remains unclear. CDR1 and CDR2 (germline): KGHSH, LQKENI. This CDR3 comprises 15 residues. With 6 bases removed from V and 2 bases from J, the gap between germline ends came to 15 bases. CDR3 DNA sequence: TGTGCCAGCTCTTCGGGCAAGATTTACACAGATACGCAGTATTTT. The encoded protein is CASSSGKIYTDTQYF.

This chain links TRBV4-1 with TRBJ1-1; D unresolved. In germline, CDR1 is MGHRA, CDR2 YSYEKL. The CDR3 sequence is 14 residues long. V lost 0 bases and J 1 base, leaving 6 bases between the germline ends. The CDR3 sequence: CASSQETGNTEAFF. The DNA for the CDR3 is TGCGCCAGCAGCCAAGAGACGGGGAACACTGAAGCTTTCTTT.

This clone was seen a single time. The gene calls are TRBV5-4 and TRBJ1-4; TRBD1 matches at 7 bases. V trimming: 1 base; J trimming: 4 bases; junction bases outside the gene matches: 1. Looked up from germline, CDR1 is SGHNT and CDR2 is YYREEE (reference sequence). The CDR3 contains 14 residues. The chain's CDR3 is CASSLPGGNEKLFF. The CDR3 bases are TGTGCCAGCAGCTTGCCAGGGGGTAATGAAAAACTGTTTTTT.

This rearrangement joins TRBV18 to TRBJ1-3, with D unclear. There are 16 residues in the CDR3. V lost 10 bases to trimming and J lost 0 bases, with 19 bases between them. Germline V lookup: CDR1 KGHSH, CDR2 LQKENI. The CDR3 DNA reads as TGTGCCATCATTCCCTCCCCCAGACCCTCTGGAAACACCATATATTTT. It codes for CAIIPSPRPSGNTIYF. Combining the CDR3 with reference TRBV18 and TRBJ1-3 gives the whole variable domain NAGVMQNPRHLVRRRGQEARLRCSPMKGHSHVYWYRQLPEEGLKFMVYLQKENIIDESGMPKERFSAEFPKEGPSILRIQQVVRGDSAAYFCAIIPSPRPSGNTIYFGEGSWLTVV.

The chain uses TRBV9 and TRBJ1-5; D not certain. CDR1 is SGDLS, CDR2 YYNGEE, per germline. This CDR3 comprises 14 residues. V was pared by 1 base and J by 3 bases, with 8 bases between. This chain's CDR3 is CASSVTGVNQPQHF. The CDR3 bases are TGTGCCAGCAGCGTAACTGGTGTCAATCAGCCCCAGCATTTT.

This clone was counted a single time. The J gene is TRBJ2-3, the V gene TRBV2; perhaps TRBD2 as D (5 bases). CDR1 and CDR2 from the germline V gene are SNHLY and FYNNEI. The ends were cut back, 3 bases at V and 1 base at J, with 11 bases in the middle. The CDR3 is made up of 15 amino acids. The DNA for the CDR3 is TGTGCCAGCAGTGACCCGGACTTACGCACAGATACGCAGTATTTT. Amino acid sequence: CASSDPDLRTDTQYF.

Regarding this clone: Within the sample, other DNA sequences also encode this same CDR3. J is TRBJ1-5 and V is TRBV4-1; TRBD1 is a possible D gene (6 bases). Trimming stripped 0 bases from V and 0 bases from J, with 9 bases between. From germline, CDR1 is MGHRA and CDR2 YSYEKL. The CDR3 is 16 amino acids. CDR3 in DNA: TGCGCCAGCAGCCAAGATCAGGGGCTTAGCAATCAGCCCCAGCATTTT. Translation: CASSQDQGLSNQPQHF.

This clone was detected only once. This rearrangement joins TRBV10-3 to TRBJ1-2, with a tentative D call TRBD1 (6 bases). Germline CDR1 reads ENHRY; CDR2 reads SYGVKD. Trimming took 3 bases from V and 2 from J, leaving 7 bases between them. This CDR3 has 13 residues. The CDR3 loop is CAISDQGNYGYTF. CDR3 bases: TGTGCCATCAGTGACCAGGGGAACTATGGCTACACCTTC.

The chain has TRBV7-9 and TRBJ2-5, with D uncertain. CDR1 is SEHNR and CDR2 is FQNEAQ in the germline V gene (reference sequence). Trimming removed 1 base from V and 5 bases from J, with 8 bases in between. This CDR3 region has 13 residues. The CDR3 region has the DNA TGTGCCAGCAGCTTAGGGCCGGCGGAGACCCAGTACTTC. Translation: CASSLGPAETQYF.

Concerning this clone: The junction shows a germline mismatch at one end, possibly a read error. The identical CDR3 is also encoded by other nucleotide sequences in the sample. The chain employs TRBV7-3 and TRBJ1-6; D uncertain. The CDR3 spans 13 residues. The V gene's germline CDR1 is SGHTA and CDR2 FQGTGA. The CDR3 sequence is CASRRAVNSPLHF. The CDR3 bases are TGTGCTAGCAGGAGGGCGGTTAATTCACCCCTCCACTTT.

The chain combines TRBV12-5 with TRBJ2-3; TRBD1 aligns across 9 bases. V shed 2 bases, J shed 4 bases, and the junction held 4 bases outside the gene matches. Germline V lookup: CDR1 LGHNT, CDR2 FRNRAP. The length of the CDR3 is 15 residues. CDR3 residues: CASGLPRQGADTQYF. The CDR3 DNA follows: TGTGCTAGTGGTTTGCCCCGACAGGGGGCAGATACGCAGTATTTT.

The chain joins TRBV19 to TRBJ1-2, with 10 bases lining up with TRBD1. The CDR3 spans 15 residues. Trimming cost V 5 bases and J 8 bases; bases outside gene matches: 11. From germline, CDR1 is LNHDA and CDR2 SQIVND (reference sequence). The DNA of the CDR3 is TGTGCCAGTAGTTTCCGGGACAGGGGCCTTATAGGCTACACCTTC. The encoded protein is CASSFRDRGLIGYTF.